Included here is one TCR beta chain sequence, with context. Its specificity is unknown. The source of the sample is a study of shared clonotypes between healthy human individuals. Study-level results: In the sorted subsets, rarefaction showed sequencing was incomplete despite large depth. A reduction in generation probabilities was seen for non-shared clonotypes relative to those shared by all four donors.

Trimming at V came to 8 bases and at J to 5 bases, leaving 10 bases not matched to a gene. This CDR3 contains 14 residues. Germline lookup yields CDR1 WNHNN and CDR2 SYGVQD (reference sequence). Using immunoSEQ multiplex PCR, the repertoire was profiled, and TCRdb retains in-frame clones only, with some absent. The sample yields roughly 660,000 clones, roughly 87% seen once. Specimen: memory CD8+ T cells from PBMCs. The subset denotes: CD45RO+ cells pooled with CCR7-negative TemRA cells. This receptor was obtained from a man younger than 30 in good health. Some clones in this sample may be carry-over from other donors' samples. The chain recombines TRBV10-1 with TRBJ2-5; TRBD2 agrees at 8 bases. The CDR3: CASSDGTRRETQYF. CDR3 bases: TGCGCCAGCTCCGACGGGACTAGGCGGGAGACCCAGTACTTC.